This T cell receptor (beta chain) was profiled in a study of T cell responses to AZD1222 COVID-19 vaccine. Overall study results and limits: The study sampled repertoires only after the peak T cell response. White British donors predominated, females outnumbered males, and clonal diversity was possibly underestimated. Spike regions recognized by vaccine-associated CD4 TCRs spanned the protein, led by 160-218 and 743-854.

Clones were sequenced by immunoSEQ multiplex PCR, and TCRdb holds only the in-frame ones, with some missing. Found here are some 150,000 clones, approximately 78% of them singletons; the top ten hold roughly 4%. Turning to this clone: What it binds is unknown.

The CDR3 contains 15 residues. Germline values: CDR1 SGHVS, CDR2 FQNEAQ. V lost 4 bases and J lost 12, with 22 bases in between. The sample here was peripheral blood, taken on day 0 of MenACWY control vaccination. The receptor comes from an adult in good health. J is TRBJ2-1 and V is TRBV7-8; D may be TRBD1 (6 bases). The CDR3 coding sequence is TGTGCCAGCAGCTCCGATACGGCGAACAGGGATCGGCAGTTCTTC. This translates into CASSSDTANRDRQFF.